Listed below are T cell receptor beta chains from one sample, sequenced in a study of T cells after yellow fever vaccination. In TCRdb, the 5' RACE reads were re-called with MiXCR into one record per CDR3 protein. The table includes roughly 330,000 distinct CDR3 sequences, 4% detected once. This specimen was PBMCs, taken 5 days after the yellow fever booster vaccination. These receptors all stem from a man between 18 and 29 years old who received the YFV17D yellow fever vaccine. Both conserved end residues are part of each CDR3. The order of the fields is V gene, J gene, D gene, clone size, CDR3 protein, CDR3 DNA. A D gene is named only where the DNA matches it firmly. Clone sizes are given selectively: once, few, many, or a class where the clone is expanded.

V gene: TRBV29-1
J gene: TRBJ1-1
D gene: -
clone size: few
CDR3 protein: CSVLAEVGGTEAFF
CDR3 DNA: TGCAGCGTTCTGGCGGAGGTCGGCGGCACTGAAGCTTTCTTT

V gene: TRBV7-2
J gene: TRBJ2-1
D gene: TRBD2
clone size: few
CDR3 protein: CASSTRGEDYNEQFF
CDR3 DNA: TGTGCCAGCTCCACGCGGGGGGAAGACTACAATGAGCAGTTCTTC

V gene: TRBV18
J gene: TRBJ1-2
D gene: -
clone size: many
CDR3 protein: CASTDAYGYTF
CDR3 DNA: TGTGCCAGCACCGACGCCTATGGCTACACCTTC

V gene: TRBV6-6
J gene: TRBJ2-1
D gene: TRBD1
clone size: many
CDR3 protein: CASTTGQGIFEQFF
CDR3 DNA: TGTGCCAGCACCACTGGACAGGGAATTTTTGAGCAGTTCTTC

V gene: TRBV5-1
J gene: TRBJ2-3
D gene: -
clone size: many
CDR3 protein: CASSFDSSTDTQYF
CDR3 DNA: TGCGCCAGCAGCTTCGACAGTAGCACAGATACGCAGTATTTT

V gene: TRBV5-8
J gene: TRBJ2-3
D gene: -
clone size: -
CDR3 protein: CASSLANTDTQYF
CDR3 DNA: TGTGCCAGCAGCTTGGCCAACACAGATACGCAGTATTTT

V gene: TRBV6-5
J gene: TRBJ1-2
D gene: TRBD1
clone size: many
CDR3 protein: CASSYDRAWGYTF
CDR3 DNA: TGTGCCAGCAGTTATGACAGGGCGTGGGGCTACACCTTC

V gene: TRBV7-9
J gene: TRBJ2-3
D gene: TRBD2
clone size: many
CDR3 protein: CASSFFSGDTQYF
CDR3 DNA: TGTGCCAGCAGCTTTTTTAGCGGGGATACGCAGTATTTT

V gene: TRBV19
J gene: TRBJ2-2
D gene: TRBD2
clone size: few
CDR3 protein: CASTKGLAGGRVTGELFF
CDR3 DNA: TGTGCCAGTACCAAGGGGCTAGCGGGGGGGCGTGTCACCGGGGAGCTGTTTTTT

V gene: TRBV5-5
J gene: TRBJ1-5
D gene: -
clone size: -
CDR3 protein: CASSLAGGEGPQHF
CDR3 DNA: TGTGCCAGCAGCTTGGCGGGCGGCGAGGGGCCCCAGCATTTT

V gene: TRBV27
J gene: TRBJ2-1
D gene: -
clone size: few
CDR3 protein: CASSPSMGNNEQFF
CDR3 DNA: TGTGCCAGCAGTCCTAGTATGGGGAACAATGAGCAGTTCTTC

V gene: TRBV7-6
J gene: TRBJ1-2
D gene: -
clone size: -
CDR3 protein: CASSPHDGFYGYTF
CDR3 DNA: TGTGCCAGCAGCCCCCACGATGGGTTCTATGGCTACACCTTC

V gene: TRBV12-3/TRBV12-4
J gene: TRBJ1-1
D gene: TRBD1
clone size: many
CDR3 protein: CASRRQGEFRAFF
CDR3 DNA: TGTGCCAGCAGGCGACAGGGCGAGTTTCGGGCTTTCTTT

V gene: TRBV13
J gene: TRBJ2-4
D gene: TRBD2
clone size: few
CDR3 protein: CASSFGLAKKNIQYF
CDR3 DNA: TGTGCCAGCAGCTTCGGACTAGCGAAGAAAAACATTCAGTACTTC

V gene: TRBV5-1
J gene: TRBJ2-6
D gene: -
clone size: few
CDR3 protein: CASSLTWWANVLTF
CDR3 DNA: TGCGCCAGCAGCCTCACGTGGTGGGCCAACGTCCTGACTTTC

V gene: TRBV5-5
J gene: TRBJ1-5
D gene: -
clone size: many
CDR3 protein: CASPRNPGESNNQPQHF
CDR3 DNA: TGTGCCAGCCCACGAAACCCAGGCGAATCAAACAATCAGCCCCAGCATTTT

V gene: TRBV7-2
J gene: TRBJ2-5
D gene: -
clone size: -
CDR3 protein: CASSLAGVRETQYF
CDR3 DNA: TGTGCCAGCAGCTTAGCAGGGGTCAGAGAGACCCAGTACTTC